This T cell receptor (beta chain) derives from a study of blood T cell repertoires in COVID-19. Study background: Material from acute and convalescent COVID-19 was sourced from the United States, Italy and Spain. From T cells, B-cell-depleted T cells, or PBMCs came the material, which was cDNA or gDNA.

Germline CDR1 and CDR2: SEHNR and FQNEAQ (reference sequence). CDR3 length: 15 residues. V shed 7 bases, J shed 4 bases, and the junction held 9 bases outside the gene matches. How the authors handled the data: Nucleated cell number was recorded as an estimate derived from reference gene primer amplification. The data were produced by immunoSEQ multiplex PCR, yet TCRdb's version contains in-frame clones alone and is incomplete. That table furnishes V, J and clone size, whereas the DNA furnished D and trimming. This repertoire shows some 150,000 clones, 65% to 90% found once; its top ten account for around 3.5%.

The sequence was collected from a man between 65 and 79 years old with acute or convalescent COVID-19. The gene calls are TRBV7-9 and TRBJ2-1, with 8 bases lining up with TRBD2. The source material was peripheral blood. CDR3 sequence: CASTPGTSVYNEQFF. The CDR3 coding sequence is TGTGCCAGCACCCCCGGGACTAGTGTATACAATGAGCAGTTCTTC.